This is a list of T cell receptor beta chains from one sample in a study of blood T cell repertoires in COVID-19. TCRdb keeps only in-frame clones here, not all; method: immunoSEQ multiplex PCR. The sample has roughly 99,000 clones, more than 70% seen once. What was sequenced was peripheral blood. The receptors were gathered from a man aged 50 to 59 with active or convalescent COVID-19. Each CDR3 is given with its conserved first and last residue. Fields, in order: CDR3 DNA, CDR3 protein, clone size, D gene, V gene, J gene. The D gene is left open where the match is weak. Rows may omit the clone size; those that give it use once, few, many or a size class.

CDR3nt: TGTGCCAGCAGCAAAGGCCGACAGGGTAAGGACTATGGCTACACCTTC
CDR3aa: CASSKGRQGKDYGYTF
abundance: NA
d_gene: NA
v_gene: TRBV21-1
j_gene: TRBJ1-2

CDR3nt: TGTGCCTGGAGTGTACAGGGGGTTCCGACATCCACTGAAGCTTTCTTT
CDR3aa: CAWSVQGVPTSTEAFF
abundance: NA
d_gene: TRBD1
v_gene: TRBV30
j_gene: TRBJ1-1

CDR3nt: TGTGCCAGCAGTTTACTCGACAATGAGCAGTTCTTC
CDR3aa: CASSLLDNEQFF
abundance: NA
d_gene: NA
v_gene: TRBV12-3/TRBV12-4
j_gene: TRBJ2-1

CDR3nt: TGTGCCAGCAGCTTAGACAGGGGCGGTACGCAGTATTTT
CDR3aa: CASSLDRGGTQYF
abundance: NA
d_gene: TRBD1
v_gene: TRBV7-2
j_gene: TRBJ2-3

CDR3nt: TGTGCCAGCAGTTTATCGTCTAGCGTAGAGACCCAGTACTTC
CDR3aa: CASSLSSSVETQYF
abundance: NA
d_gene: NA
v_gene: TRBV27
j_gene: TRBJ2-5

CDR3nt: TGTGCCAGTAGTCCACGAATTAGCAATGAGCAGTTCTTC
CDR3aa: CASSPRISNEQFF
abundance: once
d_gene: NA
v_gene: TRBV19
j_gene: TRBJ2-1

CDR3nt: TGCAGCGTTGAAGGGAGGGGGCTAGCGGGTGAGAAAAACATTCAGTACTTC
CDR3aa: CSVEGRGLAGEKNIQYF
abundance: NA
d_gene: NA
v_gene: TRBV29-1
j_gene: TRBJ2-4

CDR3nt: TGTGCCAGTAGTATTATCGGGGATACGCAGTATTTT
CDR3aa: CASSIIGDTQYF
abundance: NA
d_gene: NA
v_gene: TRBV19
j_gene: TRBJ2-3

CDR3nt: TGCGCCAGCAGCGCGGGAGCCCTAGACTCCCGGAGCAATCAGCCCCAGCATTTT
CDR3aa: CASSAGALDSRSNQPQHF
abundance: NA
d_gene: NA
v_gene: TRBV5-1
j_gene: TRBJ1-5

CDR3nt: TGTGCCAGCAGGGACAGAACTAACTATGGCTACACCTTC
CDR3aa: CASRDRTNYGYTF
abundance: NA
d_gene: NA
v_gene: TRBV28
j_gene: TRBJ1-2

CDR3nt: TGTGCCAGCAGAACTGAGCACACTGAAGCTTTCTTT
CDR3aa: CASRTEHTEAFF
abundance: NA
d_gene: NA
v_gene: TRBV28
j_gene: TRBJ1-1

CDR3nt: TGTGCCAGCAGCCAAGAAACAGGGCGAGGTAAAAAACTGTTTTTT
CDR3aa: CASSQETGRGKKLFF
abundance: NA
d_gene: NA
v_gene: TRBV4-2
j_gene: TRBJ1-4

CDR3nt: TGTGCCAGCAGTTTGAACAGGCAACGCTCTGGGGCCAACGTCCTGACTTTC
CDR3aa: CASSLNRQRSGANVLTF
abundance: NA
d_gene: NA
v_gene: TRBV28
j_gene: TRBJ2-6

CDR3nt: TGTGCCAGCAGCCTCAAGATCAGTATACCGGGCCGACAGGGGCGGAGGGAAGGCTACACCTTC
CDR3aa: CASSLKISIPGRQGRREGYTF
abundance: NA
d_gene: TRBD1
v_gene: TRBV3-1/TRBV3-2
j_gene: TRBJ1-2

CDR3nt: TGCAGTGCTAGTTCTTCGGGACAGGGTCATGCGTACTTC
CDR3aa: CSASSSGQGHAYF
abundance: NA
d_gene: TRBD1
v_gene: TRBV20-1
j_gene: TRBJ2-7

CDR3nt: TGTGCCAGCAGATCAGGGGCCTCTGGAAACACCATATATTTT
CDR3aa: CASRSGASGNTIYF
abundance: NA
d_gene: NA
v_gene: TRBV6-5
j_gene: TRBJ1-3

CDR3nt: TGTGCCAGCCAGGGACAGGATTATCAGCCCCAGCATTTT
CDR3aa: CASQGQDYQPQHF
abundance: NA
d_gene: TRBD1
v_gene: TRBV2
j_gene: TRBJ1-5

CDR3nt: TGTGCCAGCAGCCTGAACAGGGGGGCCTACGAGCAGTACTTC
CDR3aa: CASSLNRGAYEQYF
abundance: few
d_gene: TRBD1
v_gene: TRBV27
j_gene: TRBJ2-7

CDR3nt: TGTGCCAGCAGCTTAGCGGGACAGACCAATGAGGGCTACACCTTC
CDR3aa: CASSLAGQTNEGYTF
abundance: NA
d_gene: TRBD1
v_gene: TRBV7-9
j_gene: TRBJ1-2

CDR3nt: TGTGCCAGTACCCCCGGGACAGGGTCTTACGAGCAGTACTTC
CDR3aa: CASTPGTGSYEQYF
abundance: NA
d_gene: TRBD1
v_gene: TRBV19
j_gene: TRBJ2-7

CDR3nt: TGTGCCAGCAGTGAAGCCCCCTTGGACACTTTTTCCTACGAGCAGTACTTC
CDR3aa: CASSEAPLDTFSYEQYF
abundance: NA
d_gene: NA
v_gene: TRBV25-1
j_gene: TRBJ2-7

CDR3nt: TGTGCCAGCAGTACAGGGGATCTAGCCAAAAACATTCAGTACTTC
CDR3aa: CASSTGDLAKNIQYF
abundance: NA
d_gene: TRBD1
v_gene: TRBV6-5
j_gene: TRBJ2-4

CDR3nt: TGCGCCAGCAGCACCAGACTAGCGGGGACTGACACCGGGGAGCTGTTTTTT
CDR3aa: CASSTRLAGTDTGELFF
abundance: NA
d_gene: TRBD2
v_gene: TRBV5-1
j_gene: TRBJ2-2

CDR3nt: TGTGCCAGCAGCCAAGAGAAGGGCCCGGGGTCCGGCTACACCTTC
CDR3aa: CASSQEKGPGSGYTF
abundance: NA
d_gene: NA
v_gene: TRBV3-1/TRBV3-2
j_gene: TRBJ1-2

CDR3nt: TGTGCCAGCAGCTTGGTCCTCGCCAGGGCAGGATACAATGAGCAGTTCTTC
CDR3aa: CASSLVLARAGYNEQFF
abundance: NA
d_gene: NA
v_gene: TRBV11-2
j_gene: TRBJ2-1

CDR3nt: TGTGCCAGTAGTGAACAGGGGGGCTCCTACGAGCAGTACTTC
CDR3aa: CASSEQGGSYEQYF
abundance: NA
d_gene: TRBD1
v_gene: TRBV19
j_gene: TRBJ2-7

CDR3nt: TGCGCCAGCAGCTTGGAGACAGGTTTTAGCACTGAAGCTTTCTTT
CDR3aa: CASSLETGFSTEAFF
abundance: NA
d_gene: NA
v_gene: TRBV5-1
j_gene: TRBJ1-1

CDR3nt: TGCGCCAGCAGCAACCTCGGGATGGGAGTTTTCTTT
CDR3aa: CASSNLGMGVFF
abundance: NA
d_gene: NA
v_gene: TRBV4-3
j_gene: TRBJ1-1

CDR3nt: TGTGCCAGCAAGGAACAGGCCTACGAGCAGTACTTC
CDR3aa: CASKEQAYEQYF
abundance: NA
d_gene: NA
v_gene: TRBV12-3/TRBV12-4
j_gene: TRBJ2-7

CDR3nt: TGTGCCAGCAGCTTAGAGGGACTAGCGGAAGAGACCCAGTACTTC
CDR3aa: CASSLEGLAEETQYF
abundance: NA
d_gene: TRBD2
v_gene: TRBV11-2
j_gene: TRBJ2-5

CDR3nt: TGTGCCAGCAGCGCCGGACAGGGTAACTATGGCTACACCTTC
CDR3aa: CASSAGQGNYGYTF
abundance: NA
d_gene: TRBD1
v_gene: TRBV13
j_gene: TRBJ1-2

CDR3nt: TGTGCCAGCAGGCACAGGGGCAACTATGGCTACACCTTC
CDR3aa: CASRHRGNYGYTF
abundance: once
d_gene: TRBD1
v_gene: TRBV6-5
j_gene: TRBJ1-2

CDR3nt: TGTGCCAGCAGCCCAAACCCACAGGGAACCGGGGAGCTGTTTTTT
CDR3aa: CASSPNPQGTGELFF
abundance: NA
d_gene: NA
v_gene: TRBV11-3
j_gene: TRBJ2-2

CDR3nt: TGTGCCAGCAGAGACAGGGGAAATATTAATGAAAAACTGTTTTTT
CDR3aa: CASRDRGNINEKLFF
abundance: NA
d_gene: TRBD1
v_gene: TRBV6-6
j_gene: TRBJ1-4

CDR3nt: TGTGCCAGCAGAACCCAACAGGGCCTTAACGAGCAGTACTTC
CDR3aa: CASRTQQGLNEQYF
abundance: once
d_gene: NA
v_gene: TRBV6-5
j_gene: TRBJ2-7

CDR3nt: TGTGCCAGCAGCTTAGGTAGCTACCCGGGGGATGAGCAGTTCTTC
CDR3aa: CASSLGSYPGDEQFF
abundance: NA
d_gene: NA
v_gene: TRBV7-9
j_gene: TRBJ2-1

CDR3nt: TGTGCCAGCAGCTTAGCAGAGAATTCACCCCTCCACTTT
CDR3aa: CASSLAENSPLHF
abundance: NA
d_gene: NA
v_gene: TRBV7-9
j_gene: TRBJ1-6

CDR3nt: TGTGCCAGCAGCTTGACCGTGGGACTAGCGGGACCAAACCCCCAAGAGACCCAGTACTTC
CDR3aa: CASSLTVGLAGPNPQETQYF
abundance: NA
d_gene: TRBD2
v_gene: TRBV11-3
j_gene: TRBJ2-5

CDR3nt: TGTGCCTGGAGTGTACGGAGGGGTTTTCCTGTCCTAGATGGCTACACCTTC
CDR3aa: CAWSVRRGFPVLDGYTF
abundance: NA
d_gene: NA
v_gene: TRBV30
j_gene: TRBJ1-2

CDR3nt: TGTGCCAGCAGCGTAGAGTCCGTGACTGGGGGGGGCACTGAAGCTTTCTTT
CDR3aa: CASSVESVTGGGTEAFF
abundance: few
d_gene: NA
v_gene: TRBV9
j_gene: TRBJ1-1

CDR3nt: TGTGCCAGCAGCTCCCCTCAGGGGGCAGGACCCCTGGGCTACACCTTC
CDR3aa: CASSSPQGAGPLGYTF
abundance: NA
d_gene: TRBD1
v_gene: TRBV7-9
j_gene: TRBJ1-2

CDR3nt: TGTGCCAGTAGTACCCCCAGCGGGATTGATCAGTACTTC
CDR3aa: CASSTPSGIDQYF
abundance: NA
d_gene: TRBD2
v_gene: TRBV19
j_gene: TRBJ2-7

CDR3nt: TGTGCCAGCAGTCTCTCCGGGACAAACTACGAGCAGTACTTC
CDR3aa: CASSLSGTNYEQYF
abundance: once
d_gene: NA
v_gene: TRBV6-2/TRBV6-3
j_gene: TRBJ2-7

CDR3nt: TGTGCCACCAGTGAAATTCGAGGTACTGAAGCTTTCTTT
CDR3aa: CATSEIRGTEAFF
abundance: NA
d_gene: NA
v_gene: TRBV24-1
j_gene: TRBJ1-1

CDR3nt: TGTGCCACCAGTGACTCCAGACTAGCGGGAGGGCGGAGCTCCTACAATGAGCAGTTCTTC
CDR3aa: CATSDSRLAGGRSSYNEQFF
abundance: NA
d_gene: TRBD2
v_gene: TRBV24-1
j_gene: TRBJ2-1

CDR3nt: TGCGCCAGCAGTGTGGGACAGGGTTATGGCTACACCTTC
CDR3aa: CASSVGQGYGYTF
abundance: NA
d_gene: TRBD1
v_gene: TRBV10-2
j_gene: TRBJ1-2

CDR3nt: TGTGCCTGTACTTCAGGGGGGGGCTACACCTTC
CDR3aa: CACTSGGGYTF
abundance: NA
d_gene: TRBD1
v_gene: TRBV30
j_gene: TRBJ1-2

CDR3nt: TGTGCCTGGATGCGGATAGGATACACCATATATTTT
CDR3aa: CAWMRIGYTIYF
abundance: NA
d_gene: NA
v_gene: TRBV30
j_gene: TRBJ1-3

CDR3nt: TGTGCCAGCAGTGAAGCCGTAGGGACTAATCAGCCCCAGCATTTT
CDR3aa: CASSEAVGTNQPQHF
abundance: NA
d_gene: NA
v_gene: TRBV6-1
j_gene: TRBJ1-5

CDR3nt: TGTGCCAGCAGCCAAGACGGACGAGGGATCGAGCAGTTCTTC
CDR3aa: CASSQDGRGIEQFF
abundance: NA
d_gene: NA
v_gene: TRBV3-1/TRBV3-2
j_gene: TRBJ2-1

CDR3nt: TGTGCCAGCATGGGCCCCTTCTATGGCTACACCTTC
CDR3aa: CASMGPFYGYTF
abundance: NA
d_gene: NA
v_gene: TRBV28
j_gene: TRBJ1-2

CDR3nt: TGTGCCAGCAGCCCCCCGGGAGCGGGGAGCACAGATACGCAGTATTTT
CDR3aa: CASSPPGAGSTDTQYF
abundance: NA
d_gene: TRBD2
v_gene: TRBV14
j_gene: TRBJ2-3

CDR3nt: TGTGCCAGCACCGCACGCCGGGACAGCCTCGCAACCTCTGGAAACACCATATATTTT
CDR3aa: CASTARRDSLATSGNTIYF
abundance: once
d_gene: NA
v_gene: TRBV21-1
j_gene: TRBJ1-3

CDR3nt: TGTGCCAGCAGCCGATCCGGGACAGGGGTCTACGAGCAGTACTTC
CDR3aa: CASSRSGTGVYEQYF
abundance: once
d_gene: TRBD1
v_gene: TRBV6-5
j_gene: TRBJ2-7

CDR3nt: TGTGCCAGCAGCTTTCGGTCTCAGCCCCAGCATTTT
CDR3aa: CASSFRSQPQHF
abundance: once
d_gene: NA
v_gene: TRBV5-8
j_gene: TRBJ1-5

CDR3nt: TGCGCCAGCAGCCCTTCCCCAGGGGCAGGAGCTAATGAAAAACTGTTTTTT
CDR3aa: CASSPSPGAGANEKLFF
abundance: NA
d_gene: NA
v_gene: TRBV5-1
j_gene: TRBJ1-4

CDR3nt: TGTGCCAGCAGTGGGACACAGCCCCAGCATTTT
CDR3aa: CASSGTQPQHF
abundance: NA
d_gene: NA
v_gene: TRBV6-4
j_gene: TRBJ1-5

CDR3nt: TGTGCCTGGGGGGGGAGGAAAGATGAGCAGTACTTC
CDR3aa: CAWGGRKDEQYF
abundance: NA
d_gene: NA
v_gene: TRBV30
j_gene: TRBJ2-7

CDR3nt: TGTGCCAGCAGCTTAGTGGGTAAGGTAGCGGGACACAAATACGAGCAGTACTTC
CDR3aa: CASSLVGKVAGHKYEQYF
abundance: once
d_gene: TRBD2
v_gene: TRBV7-8
j_gene: TRBJ2-7